The next 10 T cell receptor beta chains were all read from a single sample in a study of beta chain features in type 1 diabetes. Whole-study findings and limits: Shortening of TCRB CDR3s, moderate but significant, appeared in all four CD4+ subsets of Type 1 diabetes patients.

These receptors are not linked to any known antigen. Investigators reverse transcribed all isolated RNA, so they sequenced expressed TCRB transcripts. The repertoire was sequenced with immunoSEQ multiplex PCR; TCRdb's copy has only in-frame clones and lacks some. The sample holds approximately 360,000 clones; approximately 12% are singletons and the top ten take about 0.01%. The sequenced sample was naive CD4+ T cells from blood. These receptor sequences come from a woman between 18 and 29 years old with type 1 diabetes.

The genes are TRBV18 and TRBJ2-1, with TRBD2 identical over 8 bases. The V and J ends lost 0 bases and 5 bases, in that order; junction bases with no gene match: 0. CDR1 KGHSH and CDR2 LQKENI come from the germline V gene. CDR3 length: 14 amino acids. DNA of the CDR3: TGTGCCAGCTCACCACCGACTAGCGACAATGAGCAGTTCTTC. Protein product: CASSPPTSDNEQFF. The variable domain in full, completed from reference TRBV18 and TRBJ2-1, reads NAGVMQNPRHLVRRRGQEARLRCSPMKGHSHVYWYRQLPEEGLKFMVYLQKENIIDESGMPKERFSAEFPKEGPSILRIQQVVRGDSAAYFCASSPPTSDNEQFFGPGTRLTVL.

The V and J genes are TRBV7-2 and TRBJ1-1; TRBD1 might be the D (6 bases). This CDR3 has 14 residues. With 5 bases removed from V and 4 bases from J, the gap between germline ends came to 14 bases. Looked up from germline, CDR1 is SGHTA and CDR2 is FQGNSA. CDR3 coding DNA: TGTGCCAGCAGCCGCAGACAGGTCTTCACTGAAGCTTTCTTT. Protein: CASSRRQVFTEAFF.

This chain joins TRBV2 and TRBJ1-3; 7 bases are a match to TRBD1. V lost 5 bases to trimming and J lost 0 bases; unmatched junction nucleotides: 4. The germline CDR1 and CDR2 sequences are SNHLY and FYNNEI. The CDR3 spans 15 residues. The CDR3 region has the DNA TGTGCCAGCAGTCGAGACAGGGACTCTGGAAACACCATATATTTT. Residues: CASSRDRDSGNTIYF.

This rearrangement joins TRBV5-4 to TRBJ2-3; 7 bases line up with TRBD1. CDR1 and CDR2 (germline): SGHNT, YYREEE (reference sequence). The CDR3 consists of 15 residues. The V gene end was trimmed by 3 bases and the J gene end by 0 bases; junction bases not matched to a gene: 4. The CDR3 bases are TGTGCCAGCAGCTACGGACAGGTCAGCACAGATACGCAGTATTTT. Encoded protein: CASSYGQVSTDTQYF.

The chain has TRBV2 and TRBJ2-1; 7 nucleotides match TRBD1. This CDR3 has 15 amino acids. V shed 4 bases and J 0 bases; nucleotides not matched to a gene: 3. Germline V gives CDR1 SNHLY, CDR2 FYNNEI. The CDR3 spells CASSGDRSSYNEQFF. The CDR3 nucleotides are TGTGCCAGCAGTGGGGACAGAAGCTCCTACAATGAGCAGTTCTTC.

This clone was found once. The chain is built from TRBV7-2 and TRBJ2-2; possible D gene TRBD2, 6 bases. With 0 bases removed from V and 8 bases from J, the gap between germline ends came to 13 bases. CDR1 is SGHTA and CDR2 is FQGNSA in the germline V gene. The CDR3 extends over 15 amino acids. This CDR3 reads CASSLAGGGVGELFF. The CDR3 nucleotides read TGTGCCAGCAGCTTAGCGGGAGGAGGGGTAGGGGAGCTGTTTTTT.

The chain combines TRBV29-1 with TRBJ2-7; possibly TRBD1 for D (6 bases). Germline assignment: CDR1 SQVTM and CDR2 ANQGSEA. This CDR3 spans 11 amino acids. V shed 7 bases and J shed 4 bases, with 11 bases lying between them. The CDR3 DNA is TGCAGCGCCTCACAGGGATACGAGCAGTACTTC. Protein: CSASQGYEQYF.

This clone has more than one count but fewer than ten. The V gene is TRBV29-1, the J gene TRBJ1-2, with D perhaps matching TRBD1 (5 bases). Germline lookup yields CDR1 SQVTM and CDR2 ANQGSEA. The length of the CDR3 is 15 residues. Trimming took 0 bases from V and 3 from J, leaving 14 bases between them. The CDR3 DNA reads as TGCAGCGTTGAAGATAGGTCGGGGGGAGACTATGGCTACACCTTC. This gives the protein CSVEDRSGGDYGYTF.

This clone has a handful of counts. The chain links TRBV5-6 to TRBJ1-2; maybe TRBD1 (6 bases). Germline assignment: CDR1 SGHDT and CDR2 YYEEEE. The ends were cut back, 4 bases at V and 6 bases at J, with 13 bases in the middle. This CDR3 has 13 residues. In DNA form, the CDR3 reads TGTGCCAGCAGCGAGCCCACAGGGAATGGCTACACCTTC. Its protein product is CASSEPTGNGYTF.

This clone was counted a few times. The CDR3 is CAWSPGGPYEQYF. The CDR3 nucleotides read TGTGCCTGGAGTCCAGGGGGGCCCTACGAGCAGTACTTC. The rearrangement uses TRBV30 and TRBJ2-7, with D possibly TRBD1 on 7 matching bases. Germline CDR1 reads GTSNPN; CDR2 reads SVGIG (reference sequence). V was pared by 2 bases and J by 2 bases, with 10 bases between. This CDR3 contains 13 residues.